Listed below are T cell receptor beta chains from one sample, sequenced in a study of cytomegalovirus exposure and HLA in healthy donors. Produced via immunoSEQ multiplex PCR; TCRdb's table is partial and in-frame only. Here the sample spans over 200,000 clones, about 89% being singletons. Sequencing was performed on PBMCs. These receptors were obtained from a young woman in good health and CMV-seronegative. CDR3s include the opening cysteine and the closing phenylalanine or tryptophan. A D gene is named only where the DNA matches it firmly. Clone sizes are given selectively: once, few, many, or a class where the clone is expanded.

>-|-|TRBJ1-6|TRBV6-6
CASREKRTDNSPLHF
TGTGCCAGCAGGGAGAAACGGACAGATAATTCACCCCTCCACTTT
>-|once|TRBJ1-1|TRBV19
CASRPRGAGTEAFF
TGTGCCAGTAGGCCCCGCGGGGCGGGCACTGAAGCTTTCTTT
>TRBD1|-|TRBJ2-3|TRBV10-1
CASRQGALADTQYF
TGCGCCAGCAGGCAGGGGGCCTTGGCAGATACGCAGTATTTT
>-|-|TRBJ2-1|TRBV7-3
CALTRVPFYNEQFF
TGTGCCCTGACCCGGGTCCCCTTCTACAATGAGCAGTTCTTC
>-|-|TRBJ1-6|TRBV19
CASSPDLGLYNSPLHF
TGTGCCAGTAGTCCGGACCTGGGACTGTATAATTCACCCCTCCACTTT
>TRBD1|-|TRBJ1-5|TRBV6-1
CASRPGQAFQPQHF
TGTGCCAGCAGGCCGGGACAGGCTTTTCAGCCCCAGCATTTT
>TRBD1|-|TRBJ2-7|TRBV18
CASSPLGQGAHEQYF
TGTGCCAGCTCACCCCTCGGACAGGGGGCCCACGAGCAGTACTTC
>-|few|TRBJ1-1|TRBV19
CASSIFLGAQAEAFF
TGTGCCAGTAGTATTTTTCTTGGGGCGCAGGCTGAAGCTTTCTTT
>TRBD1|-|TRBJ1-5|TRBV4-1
CASSQDGTGGQPQHF
TGCGCCAGCAGCCAAGATGGGACAGGGGGCCAGCCCCAGCATTTT
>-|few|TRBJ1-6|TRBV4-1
CASSQGAASSYNSPLHF
TGCGCCAGCAGCCAAGGGGCAGCCAGCTCCTATAATTCACCCCTCCACTTT
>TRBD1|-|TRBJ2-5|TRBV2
CASRGQVETQYF
TGTGCCAGCAGAGGACAGGTGGAGACCCAGTACTTC
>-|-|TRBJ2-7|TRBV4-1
CASSQEYLGQGEQYF
TGCGCCAGCAGCCAAGAATATCTAGGCCAGGGCGAGCAGTACTTC
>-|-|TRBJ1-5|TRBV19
CASSIFVWGANQPQHF
TGTGCCAGTAGTATATTCGTGTGGGGAGCAAATCAGCCCCAGCATTTT
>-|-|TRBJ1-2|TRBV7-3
CASSFGGFVGYTF
TGTGCCAGCAGCTTCGGGGGTTTCGTCGGCTACACCTTC
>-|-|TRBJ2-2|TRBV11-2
CASNQIRGNTGELFF
TGTGCCAGCAACCAAATTAGGGGGAACACCGGGGAGCTGTTTTTT
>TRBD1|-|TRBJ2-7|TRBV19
CASSRTGSSYEQYF
TGTGCCAGTTCTAGGACAGGGAGCTCCTACGAGCAGTACTTC
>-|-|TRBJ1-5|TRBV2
CASSVRGTRSNQPQHF
TGTGCCAGCAGTGTCAGGGGCACAAGGAGCAATCAGCCCCAGCATTTT
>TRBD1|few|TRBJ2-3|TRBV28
CASSLGQDTDTQYF
TGTGCCAGCAGTTTAGGACAGGACACAGATACGCAGTATTTT
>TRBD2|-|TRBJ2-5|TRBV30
CAWTVLAGGPSAQYF
TGTGCCTGGACCGTATTAGCGGGAGGGCCTTCCGCCCAGTACTTC
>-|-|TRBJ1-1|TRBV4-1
CASSRGRGSTEAFF
TGCGCCAGCAGCCGTGGGCGGGGTTCCACTGAAGCTTTCTTT
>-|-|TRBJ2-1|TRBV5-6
CASSLVVSYNEQFF
TGTGCCAGCAGCTTGGTTGTCAGTTACAATGAGCAGTTCTTC
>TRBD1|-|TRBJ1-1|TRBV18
CASSNGQGEAFF
TGTGCCAGCTCAAACGGACAGGGTGAAGCTTTCTTT
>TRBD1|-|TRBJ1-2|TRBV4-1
CASSQEAYLQGAPTGYGYTF
TGCGCCAGCAGCCAAGAGGCATATCTACAGGGGGCGCCAACTGGCTATGGCTACACCTTC
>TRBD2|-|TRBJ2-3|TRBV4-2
CASSRVSGRTGDTQYF
TGTGCCAGCAGCCGGGTAAGCGGGAGAACAGGAGATACGCAGTATTTT
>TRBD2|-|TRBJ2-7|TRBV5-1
CASSLGSGLAGGAYEQYF
TGCGCCAGCAGCTTGGGTAGCGGACTAGCGGGAGGGGCCTACGAGCAGTACTTC
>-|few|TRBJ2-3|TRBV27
CASRASGTDTQYF
TGTGCCAGCAGGGCTAGCGGCACAGATACGCAGTATTTT
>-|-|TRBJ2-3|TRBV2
CASSSGPSEVNTQYF
TGTGCCAGCAGTAGCGGTCCGAGTGAAGTGAATACGCAGTATTTT
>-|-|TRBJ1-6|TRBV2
CASRLQGVNNSPLHF
TGTGCCAGCAGGCTTCAGGGTGTCAATAATTCACCCCTCCACTTT
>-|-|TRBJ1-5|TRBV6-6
CASTGSYNQPQHF
TGTGCCAGCACCGGGTCCTACAATCAGCCCCAGCATTTT
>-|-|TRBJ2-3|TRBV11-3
CASSLEDWQGGDTQYF
TGTGCCAGCAGCTTAGAGGATTGGCAGGGTGGAGATACGCAGTATTTT
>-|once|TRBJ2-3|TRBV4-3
CASSVFSGADTQYF
TGCGCCAGCAGCGTCTTCTCGGGGGCAGATACGCAGTATTTT
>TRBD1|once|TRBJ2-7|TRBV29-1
CSVRWTGHEQYF
TGCAGCGTTAGGTGGACAGGCCACGAGCAGTACTTC
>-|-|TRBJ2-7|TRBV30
CAWSDWGGGPTYEQYF
TGTGCCTGGAGTGATTGGGGGGGCGGGCCCACCTACGAGCAGTACTTC
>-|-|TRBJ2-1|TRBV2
CASSERTGFYNEQFF
TGTGCCAGCAGCGAAAGGACGGGGTTTTACAATGAGCAGTTCTTC
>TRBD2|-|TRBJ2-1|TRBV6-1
CASSGLAHEQFF
TGTGCCAGCAGTGGACTAGCGCATGAGCAGTTCTTC
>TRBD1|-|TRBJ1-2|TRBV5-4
CASSKTGLDYGYTF
TGTGCCAGCTCAAAGACAGGGCTCGACTATGGCTACACCTTC
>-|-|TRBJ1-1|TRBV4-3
CASSPERAAPAFF
TGCGCCAGCAGCCCCGAGCGGGCAGCCCCAGCTTTCTTT
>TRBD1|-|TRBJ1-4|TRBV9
CASSVGTENEKLFF
TGTGCCAGCAGCGTTGGGACAGAAAATGAAAAACTGTTTTTT
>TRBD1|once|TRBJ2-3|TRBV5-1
CASSLGTGGDTQYF
TGCGCCAGCAGCTTGGGGACAGGGGGAGATACGCAGTATTTT
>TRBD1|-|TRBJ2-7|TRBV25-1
CASSGQGRTYEQYF
TGTGCCAGCAGTGGACAGGGCCGGACCTACGAGCAGTACTTC
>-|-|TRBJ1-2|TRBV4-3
CASSQDTQSRNYGYTF
TGCGCCAGCAGCCAAGATACGCAAAGCCGAAACTATGGCTACACCTTC
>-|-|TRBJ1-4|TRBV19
CASSIASGGGEKLFF
TGTGCCAGTAGTATAGCTTCCGGGGGTGGTGAAAAACTGTTTTTT
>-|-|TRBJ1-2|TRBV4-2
CASSPDGDYGYTF
TGTGCCAGCAGTCCGGATGGAGACTATGGCTACACCTTC
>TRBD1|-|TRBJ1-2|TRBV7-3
CASSGGGGTGGEGYTF
TGTGCCAGCAGCGGAGGAGGCGGGACAGGGGGCGAGGGCTACACCTTC
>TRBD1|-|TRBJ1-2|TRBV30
CALPGTGGYTF
TGTGCCTTGCCCGGGACAGGTGGCTACACCTTC
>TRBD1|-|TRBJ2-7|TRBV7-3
CSSSLTLRQGAGEQYF
TGTTCCAGCAGCTTAACACTAAGACAGGGGGCGGGGGAGCAGTACTTC
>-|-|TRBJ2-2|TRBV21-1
CASRDRGNTGELFF
TGTGCCAGCAGAGACAGGGGAAACACCGGGGAGCTGTTTTTT
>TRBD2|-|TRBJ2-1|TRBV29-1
CSVEDTGGLDEQFF
TGCAGCGTTGAAGATACGGGGGGGCTCGATGAGCAGTTCTTC
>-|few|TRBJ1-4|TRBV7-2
CASSLGGANEKLFF
TGTGCCAGCAGCTTAGGGGGGGCTAATGAAAAACTGTTTTTT
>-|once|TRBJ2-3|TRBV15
CATSRVGVGVDTQYF
TGTGCCACCAGCAGAGTCGGGGTTGGGGTGGATACGCAGTATTTT
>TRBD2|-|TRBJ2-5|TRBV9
CASSAEASGGAETQYF
TGTGCCAGCAGCGCCGAGGCTAGCGGGGGCGCAGAGACCCAGTACTTC
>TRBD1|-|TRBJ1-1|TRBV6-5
CASSYTSGGNTEAFF
TGTGCCAGCAGTTACACGTCAGGGGGCAACACTGAAGCTTTCTTT
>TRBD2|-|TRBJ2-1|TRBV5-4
CASSYGRLGNEQFF
TGTGCCAGCAGCTACGGGAGGTTGGGCAATGAGCAGTTCTTC
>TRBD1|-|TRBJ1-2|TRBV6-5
CASRGTGGANYGYTF
TGTGCCAGCAGGGGGACAGGGGGTGCTAACTATGGCTACACCTTC
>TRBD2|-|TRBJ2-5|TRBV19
CASSTSAQREETQYF
TGTGCCAGTAGTACATCAGCCCAGCGGGAGGAGACCCAGTACTTC